The clone carrying this T cell receptor (beta chain) was found many times. Its antigen is as yet unknown. MiXCR, run by TCRdb on the reads, gives a single entry per CDR3 protein. The table shows roughly 120,000 distinct CDR3 sequences, with about 28% occurring only once. The data derive from a study of T cell repertoires in cytomegalovirus infection. General observations from the study: Totalled public TCR beta family frequency picked out people who carried CMV plus the relevant HLA.

This CDR3 region has 14 residues. Trimming cost V 0 bases and J 7 bases, with 12 bases left between them. The germline CDR1 and CDR2 sequences are MNHEY and SMNVEV (reference sequence). The genes are TRBV27 and TRBJ1-2; D is possibly TRBD1 (6 bases). The starting material was CD8+ T cells from cultured PBMCs, obtained from culture after CMV antigen stimulation. The receptor was derived from a human donor in good health (CMV status not recorded). Some clones in this sample may be carry-over from other donors' samples. In DNA form, the CDR3 reads TGTGCCAGCAGTTTATCGCCGGGGGCGGTTGGCTACACCTTC. Protein sequence: CASSLSPGAVGYTF.